This TCR beta chain was sequenced during a study of hypomethylating agent response in myelodysplastic syndrome. With regard to this clone: Its target is not known.

V lost 4 bases and J lost 10, with 18 bases in between. The germline CDR1 and CDR2 sequences are GTSNPN and SVGIG (reference sequence). The length of the CDR3 is 13 residues. Authors' analysis steps: Roughly 1.6% of fewer than 200,000 clonotypes matched previously reported viral-epitope-specific VDJdb entries. Assay used: immunoSEQ multiplex PCR; TCRdb lists only in-frame clones, some missing. The D gene and trimming were derived from the DNA, and the V and J assignments and clone size from that table. The data hold roughly 1,600 clones, with roughly 80% observed a single time. Broader study findings: The MDS versus healthy comparison may be affected by non-age-matched controls.

The source is a human donor with myelodysplastic syndrome. The sample consisted of bone marrow, taken before or after starting hypomethylating agent treatment for myelodysplastic syndrome (not recorded which). The gene calls are TRBV30 and TRBJ2-3; possible D gene TRBD1, 6 bases. CDR3 sequence: CAWTGLGARAQYF. As DNA, the CDR3 is TGTGCCTGGACCGGCCTGGGGGCGCGGGCGCAGTATTTT. The whole variable domain, filled in from reference TRBV30 and TRBJ2-3, reads SQTIHQWPATLVQPVGSPLSLECTVEGTSNPNLYWYRQAAGRGLQLLFYSVGIGQISSEVPQNLSASRPQDRQFILSSKKLLLSDSGFYLCAWTGLGARAQYFGPGTRLTVL.